This TCR beta chain derives from a study of cytomegalovirus exposure and HLA in healthy donors. This clone was picked up one time. Its antigen remains unknown. There are 14 residues in the CDR3. Germline V gives CDR1 MNHEY, CDR2 SVGAGI. The J segment lost 2 bases and the V segment lost 6 bases, leaving 4 bases of the junction unmatched. Researchers ran the PCR with 60 Vbeta and 13 Jbeta primers. Profiling relied on immunoSEQ multiplex PCR, and the TCRdb table lists in-frame clones only, not all of them. The repertoire holds roughly 200,000 clones, with approximately 86% as singletons. Study-level points and caveats: When analyzed later, a missense DCLRE1C variant was found to be linked to TCR beta V- and J-gene trimming. As a later analysis revealed, most CMV-associated TCR beta chains appeared HLA-restricted. When a later analysis compared HLA-associated TCR beta chains with equally common others, the HLA-associated chains turned out to be more clonally expanded and to have lower generation probabilities. Productive rates of about 87% or about 30% were seen for most TCR beta V segments in an earlier analysis.

This sequence was found in a woman aged 25 to 39 in good health and CMV-seronegative. The sequencing input was PBMCs. The rearrangement links TRBV6-5 to TRBJ2-5, with 9 positions matching TRBD2. For the CDR3, the DNA is TGTGCCAGCAGGGCGGCGGGAGGGCAAGAGACCCAGTACTTC. Its protein is CASRAAGGQETQYF.